A selection of T cell receptor beta chains follows, all from one sample in a study of cytomegalovirus exposure and HLA in healthy donors. Using immunoSEQ multiplex PCR, the repertoire was profiled, and TCRdb retains in-frame clones only, with some absent. Of around 120,000 clones listed, around four fifths are singletons. Sequences were obtained from PBMCs. The receptors were gathered from a man in his fifties or sixties in good health and CMV-seropositive. Each CDR3 is given with its conserved first and last residue. The order of the fields is CDR3 DNA, CDR3 protein, clone size, J gene, V gene, D gene. D genes are given only for firm matches. Only some rows state a clone size, as once, few, many or a class for expanded clones.

TGTGCCAGCAGTTACCCTGGAGGAAACTATGGCTACACCTTC	CASSYPGGNYGYTF	NA	TRBJ1-2	TRBV28	NA
TGTGCCAGTAGTAGCTCGGACAGGGGGCATCACACTGAAGCTTTCTTT	CASSSSDRGHHTEAFF	NA	TRBJ1-1	TRBV19	TRBD1
TGTGCCAGCAGTCCTTCGGGACAGGGGGCGTCTTCGGGATTCCCCCTCCACTTT	CASSPSGQGASSGFPLHF	NA	TRBJ1-6	TRBV28	TRBD1
TGCGCCAGCAGCTTAGCTAGCGGGAGCTCCTACGAGCAGTACTTC	CASSLASGSSYEQYF	NA	TRBJ2-7	TRBV5-1	TRBD2
TGTGCCAGCAGCTTTCCGGTGGACAGGCCATCGAACACTGAAGCTTTCTTT	CASSFPVDRPSNTEAFF	NA	TRBJ1-1	TRBV7-9	TRBD1
TGTGCCAGCAGCGAGGACATACGAAGCAATCAGCCCCAGCATTTT	CASSEDIRSNQPQHF	NA	TRBJ1-5	TRBV9	NA
TGTGCCAGCAGCCCGGTCAGCGCCCACGAGCAGTACTTC	CASSPVSAHEQYF	NA	TRBJ2-7	TRBV11-2	NA
TGTGCCAGCAGCCACGACAGGGTTGCCGAGCAGTACTTC	CASSHDRVAEQYF	once	TRBJ2-7	TRBV5-6	TRBD1
TGTGCCAGCAGTCAACAGGGTTTCAACGTCCTGACTTTC	CASSQQGFNVLTF	NA	TRBJ2-6	TRBV6-5	NA
TGTGCCAGTAGTTCGGGCAGGGGATACGGCTACACCTTC	CASSSGRGYGYTF	NA	TRBJ1-2	TRBV19	NA
TGTGCCAGCAGGACCTTACGGAGCGGGGTAATGGCAGATACGCAGTATTTT	CASRTLRSGVMADTQYF	NA	TRBJ2-3	TRBV7-4	TRBD2
TGTGCCAGCGGGGGGTACAATGAGCAGTTCTTC	CASGGYNEQFF	NA	TRBJ2-1	TRBV9	NA
TGCGCCAGCAGCCAAGAAGTGGCGGAGAACACTGAAGCTTTCTTT	CASSQEVAENTEAFF	NA	TRBJ1-1	TRBV4-1	NA
TGTGCCAGCAGCGCCACCGGGACAGAAGGGGAAAAACTGTTTTTT	CASSATGTEGEKLFF	NA	TRBJ1-4	TRBV21-1	NA
TGTGCCAGCAGCTTGACGAGCTCTGGGGCCAACGTCCTGACTTTC	CASSLTSSGANVLTF	few	TRBJ2-6	TRBV5-5	NA
TGTGCCAGCGGAATTCCGGGACAGACTACCGAAGCTTTCTTT	CASGIPGQTTEAFF	NA	TRBJ1-1	TRBV6-1	TRBD1
TGCGCCAGCAGCTTGGGTCCAGCCTACGAGCAGTACTTC	CASSLGPAYEQYF	NA	TRBJ2-7	TRBV5-1	NA
TGCGCCAGCAGCCAAGATCCGGCCATGACAGGCACAGATACGCAGTATTTT	CASSQDPAMTGTDTQYF	NA	TRBJ2-3	TRBV4-1	NA
TGTGCCAGCAGCTTAGCAGCCGGTAATGAAAAACTGTTTTTT	CASSLAAGNEKLFF	few	TRBJ1-4	TRBV7-6	NA
TGTGCCAGCAGCTTAGGAGGCAGGAACTTTGAAAAACTGTTTTTT	CASSLGGRNFEKLFF	NA	TRBJ1-4	TRBV5-4	NA
TGTGCCAGCAGTGGCAGACAGGGGCAGGACAATCAGCCCCAGCATTTT	CASSGRQGQDNQPQHF	NA	TRBJ1-5	TRBV2	TRBD1
TGTGCCAGCAGCCCACGGACTAGCGGGAGGTCAGATACGCAGTATTTT	CASSPRTSGRSDTQYF	NA	TRBJ2-3	TRBV5-4	TRBD2
TGTGCCAGCAGCTCCCTTCTAGATTCACCCCTCCACTTT	CASSSLLDSPLHF	NA	TRBJ1-6	TRBV7-2	NA
TGCGCCAGCAGCGTGGGACAGGGGGATCAGCCCCAGCATTTT	CASSVGQGDQPQHF	NA	TRBJ1-5	TRBV5-1	TRBD1
TGTGCCAGCAGCTTAGTTCTAGCGGGGGGATACGAGCAGTACTTC	CASSLVLAGGYEQYF	NA	TRBJ2-7	TRBV7-2	TRBD2
TGTGCCAGCAGCCCCACAACGGGACAGGGCCGAAACACCATATATTTT	CASSPTTGQGRNTIYF	NA	TRBJ1-3	TRBV25-1	TRBD1
TGCGCCAGCAGCCGGGGGGGGATGAGGGAAAACACTGAAGCTTTCTTT	CASSRGGMRENTEAFF	NA	TRBJ1-1	TRBV5-1	NA
TGTGCCAGCAGCCCCGGAATAGGGGATGAGCAGTTCTTC	CASSPGIGDEQFF	NA	TRBJ2-1	TRBV7-8	NA
TGTGCCAGCAGCCAAAGGACAGGCCTGGGGGAGCAGTACTTC	CASSQRTGLGEQYF	NA	TRBJ2-7	TRBV5-4	TRBD1
TGTGCCAGCAGCTTAGAGTCCTTCTACTGGAGACCAAACAATGAGCAGTTCTTC	CASSLESFYWRPNNEQFF	once	TRBJ2-1	TRBV11-2	NA
TGTGCCAGCAGTTTATACGAGGGCAGCTCCTACGAGCAGTACTTC	CASSLYEGSSYEQYF	NA	TRBJ2-7	TRBV6-5	NA
TGTGCCAGCGGGGGGGGGATCGAGGCTTTCTTT	CASGGGIEAFF	NA	TRBJ1-1	TRBV2	NA
TGTGCCAGCAGTGAAAGGAGCGGGTCCTACAATGAGCAGTTCTTC	CASSERSGSYNEQFF	NA	TRBJ2-1	TRBV2	NA
TGTGCCAGTAGTATCAGGCCGTCCTTGGTGAATTCACCCCTCCACTTT	CASSIRPSLVNSPLHF	NA	TRBJ1-6	TRBV19	NA
TGTGCCAGCAGTGGAACAGGGAGAACCTCCTACGAGCAGTACTTC	CASSGTGRTSYEQYF	NA	TRBJ2-7	TRBV2	NA
TGTGCCAGCTCAACTACGACAGCCACAGATACGCAGTATTTT	CASSTTTATDTQYF	NA	TRBJ2-3	TRBV18	NA
TGCGCCAGCAGCCCCGGGACAGGGGACTACAATGAGCAGTTCTTC	CASSPGTGDYNEQFF	NA	TRBJ2-1	TRBV5-1	TRBD1
TGTGCCAGCAGAACCTTCACCCGGCAGGACTATGGCTACACCTTC	CASRTFTRQDYGYTF	NA	TRBJ1-2	TRBV6-1	NA
TGTGCCAGCAGCTTGTTACAGGGGCTAAACACTGAAGCTTTCTTT	CASSLLQGLNTEAFF	once	TRBJ1-1	TRBV5-4	TRBD1
TGCGCCACCGGGCTACAGGGGGCGGACGGCTACACCTTC	CATGLQGADGYTF	NA	TRBJ1-2	TRBV10-2	TRBD1
TGTGCCAGCAGCTTGGTTCAGGGAGGAAACACCATATATTTT	CASSLVQGGNTIYF	few	TRBJ1-3	TRBV5-6	NA
TGCGCCAGCAGAGATCCGGGACAGGGGGTGGCTGGCTACACCTTC	CASRDPGQGVAGYTF	NA	TRBJ1-2	TRBV4-1	TRBD1
TGTGCCAGCAGTCAGGGGAACTATGGCTACACCTTC	CASSQGNYGYTF	NA	TRBJ1-2	TRBV6-4	NA
TGTGCCAGCACCGGGACAGATACGCAGTATTTT	CASTGTDTQYF	NA	TRBJ2-3	TRBV7-9	NA